Each of the 3 T cell receptor beta chains below was sequenced from the same sample in a study of T-cell memory formation after mild COVID-19. Each CDR3 protein is one row after TCRdb ran MiXCR on the 5' RACE reads. Among 550,000 to 700,000 distinct CDR3 sequences listed, about 18% were seen once. The sample consisted of PBMCs or a T cell subset sorted from them (not recorded which). The receptors shown here come from an adult woman who had mild COVID-19 (a few samples of this study predate the infection). Cell type and time point are not known.

This clonotype was counted a few times. The V gene is TRBV7-2, the J gene TRBJ2-1; possibly TRBD1 for D (6 bases). Trimming removed 5 bases from V and 8 bases from J, with 13 bases in between. CDR1 SGHTA and CDR2 FQGNSA come from the germline V gene. The CDR3 runs 13 residues. The chain's CDR3 is CASSPNGGYEQFF. CDR3 nucleotide sequence: TGTGCCAGCAGCCCTAATGGGGGCTATGAGCAGTTCTTC.

This clonotype has just a few counts. The CDR3 is CSVEAWTDTQYF. The CDR3 DNA is TGCAGCGTTGAAGCTTGGACAGATACGCAGTATTTT. The rearrangement uses TRBV29-1 and TRBJ2-3; no firm D call. Germline loops: CDR1 SQVTM, CDR2 ANQGSEA. V lost 1 base, J lost 3 bases, and 5 bases lay in between. This CDR3 region has 12 residues.

V and J are TRBV5-1 and TRBJ1-2, with 10 bases that match TRBD1. CDR1 is SGHRS, CDR2 YFSETQ, per germline. Losses at the gene ends were 5 bases for V and 5 bases for J; bases not matched to a gene: 3. The CDR3 sequence is 13 residues long. The chain's CDR3 is CASRRDRGYGYTF. In nucleotides, the CDR3 is TGCGCCAGCAGAAGGGACAGGGGATATGGCTACACCTTC.